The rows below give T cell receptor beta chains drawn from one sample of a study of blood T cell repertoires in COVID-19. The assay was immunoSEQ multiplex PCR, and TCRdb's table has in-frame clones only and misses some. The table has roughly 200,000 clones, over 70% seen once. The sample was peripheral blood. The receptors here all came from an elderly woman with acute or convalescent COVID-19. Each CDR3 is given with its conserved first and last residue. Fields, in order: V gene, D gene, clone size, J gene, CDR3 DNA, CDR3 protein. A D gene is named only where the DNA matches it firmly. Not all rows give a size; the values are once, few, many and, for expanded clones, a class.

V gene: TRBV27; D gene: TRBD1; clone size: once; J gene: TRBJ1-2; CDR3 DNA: TGTGCCAGCAGTTATGGACAGGGAAGATATGGCTACACCTTC; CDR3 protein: CASSYGQGRYGYTF
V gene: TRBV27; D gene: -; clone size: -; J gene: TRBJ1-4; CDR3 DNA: TGTGCCACCAGAGGCGGGGGGCGCGGTATTGAAAAACTGTTTTTT; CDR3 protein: CATRGGGRGIEKLFF
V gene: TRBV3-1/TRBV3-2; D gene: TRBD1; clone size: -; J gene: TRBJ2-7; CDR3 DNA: TGTGCCAGCAGCCAAACGGGACAGGGGAGCGGGCAGTACTTC; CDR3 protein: CASSQTGQGSGQYF
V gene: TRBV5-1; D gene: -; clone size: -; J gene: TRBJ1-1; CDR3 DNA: TGCGCCAGCAGTTCCGGAGCAGGGTTCGTCGCTGAAGCTTTCTTT; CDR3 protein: CASSSGAGFVAEAFF
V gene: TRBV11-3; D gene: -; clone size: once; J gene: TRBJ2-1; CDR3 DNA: TGTGCCAGCAGCTTAGGGGCGGCGGGGTACAATGAGCAGTTCTTC; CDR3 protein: CASSLGAAGYNEQFF
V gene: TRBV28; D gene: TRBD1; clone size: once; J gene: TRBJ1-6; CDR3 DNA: TGTGCCAGCAGTTCACAGGGGGCGTTGTTACCCCTCCACTTT; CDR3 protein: CASSSQGALLPLHF
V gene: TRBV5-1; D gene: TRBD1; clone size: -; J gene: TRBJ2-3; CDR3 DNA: TGCGCCAGCAGCTTGGGGCAGGGGGACGGTACGCAGTATTTT; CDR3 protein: CASSLGQGDGTQYF
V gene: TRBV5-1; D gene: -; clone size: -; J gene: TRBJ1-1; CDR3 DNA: TGCGCCAGCAGCCGGGGGGCGAACACTGAAGCTTTCTTT; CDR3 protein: CASSRGANTEAFF
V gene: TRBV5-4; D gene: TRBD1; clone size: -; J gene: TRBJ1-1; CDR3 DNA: TGTGCCAGCAGCTTGGAGGGGGCGCGTACTGAAGCTTTCTTT; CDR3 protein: CASSLEGARTEAFF
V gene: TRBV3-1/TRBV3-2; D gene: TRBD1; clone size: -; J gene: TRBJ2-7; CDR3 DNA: TGTGCCAGCAGCCAAGACTTCGGGACAGGGAACTACGAGCAGTACTTC; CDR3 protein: CASSQDFGTGNYEQYF
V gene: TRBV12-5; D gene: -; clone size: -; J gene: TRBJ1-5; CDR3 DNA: TGTGCTAGTGGTTTGGTAGATGGCCAGCCCCAGCATTTT; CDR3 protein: CASGLVDGQPQHF
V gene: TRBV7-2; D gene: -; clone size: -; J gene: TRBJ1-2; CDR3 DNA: TGTGCCAGCAGCTTAGGAGTTGTACTTGACTATGGCTACACCTTC; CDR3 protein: CASSLGVVLDYGYTF
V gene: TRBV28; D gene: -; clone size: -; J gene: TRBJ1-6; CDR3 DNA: TGTGCCAGCAGTACGCCACTCGACAGGAGCTCCTATAATTCACCCCTCCACTTT; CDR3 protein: CASSTPLDRSSYNSPLHF
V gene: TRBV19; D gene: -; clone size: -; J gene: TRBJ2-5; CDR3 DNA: TGTGCCAGTTCGGACACGCAGGCAGAGACCCAGTACTTC; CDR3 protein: CASSDTQAETQYF
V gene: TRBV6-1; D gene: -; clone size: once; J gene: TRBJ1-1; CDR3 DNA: TGTGCCAGCAGAAACAGAAATGGACTTGAAGCTTTCTTT; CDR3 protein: CASRNRNGLEAFF
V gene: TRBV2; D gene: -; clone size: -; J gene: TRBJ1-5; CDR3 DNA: TGTGCCAGCAGTGATAGCCCAGGGGCAGGTCAGCCCCAGCATTTT; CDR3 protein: CASSDSPGAGQPQHF
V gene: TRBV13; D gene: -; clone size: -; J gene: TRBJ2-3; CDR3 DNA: TGTGCCAGCAGCCGCAGGACGGACTATAGCACAGATACGCAGTATTTT; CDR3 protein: CASSRRTDYSTDTQYF
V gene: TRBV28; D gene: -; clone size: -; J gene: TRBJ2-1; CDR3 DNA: TGTGCCAGCAGTTTAACGGGACTCGGGCAGTTCTTC; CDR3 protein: CASSLTGLGQFF
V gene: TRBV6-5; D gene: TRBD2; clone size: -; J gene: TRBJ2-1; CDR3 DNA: TGTGCCGCAAAGCCCGGGACTAGTAACAATGAGCAGTTCTTC; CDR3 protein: CAAKPGTSNNEQFF
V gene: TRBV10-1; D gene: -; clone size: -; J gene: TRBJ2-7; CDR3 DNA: TGCGCCAGCAAAGAAGGGGCAGAAACCTACGAGCAGTACTTC; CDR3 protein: CASKEGAETYEQYF
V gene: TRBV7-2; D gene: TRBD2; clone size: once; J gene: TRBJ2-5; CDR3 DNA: TGTGCCAGCAGGGTAGCGGGGGGCTGGTCGGAGACCCAGTACTTC; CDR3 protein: CASRVAGGWSETQYF
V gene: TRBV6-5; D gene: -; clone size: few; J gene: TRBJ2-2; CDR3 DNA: TGTGCCAGCTGTACAGAAACCAGAGACACCGGGGAGCTGTTTTTT; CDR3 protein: CASCTETRDTGELFF
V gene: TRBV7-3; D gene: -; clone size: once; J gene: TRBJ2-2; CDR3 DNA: TGTGCCAGCAGCTCCGGACAGCGCGGGGAGCTGTTTTTT; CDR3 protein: CASSSGQRGELFF
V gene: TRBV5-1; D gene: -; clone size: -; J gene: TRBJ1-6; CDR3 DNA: TGCGCCAGCAGCCAACAACAGACAGGAGCAAATTCACCCCTCCACTTT; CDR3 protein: CASSQQQTGANSPLHF
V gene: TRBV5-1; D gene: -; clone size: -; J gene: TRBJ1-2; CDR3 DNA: TGCGCCAGCAGCTTTCGTGGGAGAGGATATGGCTACACCTTC; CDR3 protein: CASSFRGRGYGYTF
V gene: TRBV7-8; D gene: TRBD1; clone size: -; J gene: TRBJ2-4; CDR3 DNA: TGTGCCAGCAGCATAACCGGGACAGGGGTCAAAAACATTCAGTACTTC; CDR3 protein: CASSITGTGVKNIQYF
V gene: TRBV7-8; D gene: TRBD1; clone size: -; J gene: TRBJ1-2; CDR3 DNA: TGTGCCAGCAGCACCGGGACAGGGGGCTTTGGAGTCTATGGCTACACCTTC; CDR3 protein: CASSTGTGGFGVYGYTF
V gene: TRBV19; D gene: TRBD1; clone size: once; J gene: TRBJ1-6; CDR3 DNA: TGTGCCAGTAGACGCAAACCGGGACAGGGGAATTCACCCCTCCACTTT; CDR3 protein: CASRRKPGQGNSPLHF
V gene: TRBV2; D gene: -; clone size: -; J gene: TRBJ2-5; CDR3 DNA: TGTGCCCAAGCTCCATATAAAGAGACCCAGTACTTC; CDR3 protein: CAQAPYKETQYF
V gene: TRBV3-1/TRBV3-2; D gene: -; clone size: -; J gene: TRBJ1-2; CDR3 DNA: TGTGCCAGCAGCCCCAGTCCCCCGGGAGGAAGCGTTGACTATGGCTACACCTTC; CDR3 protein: CASSPSPPGGSVDYGYTF
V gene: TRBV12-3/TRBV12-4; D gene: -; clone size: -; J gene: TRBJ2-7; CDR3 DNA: TGTGCCAGCAGTCCGGACAGATTCAGCAGGCAGTACTTC; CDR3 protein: CASSPDRFSRQYF
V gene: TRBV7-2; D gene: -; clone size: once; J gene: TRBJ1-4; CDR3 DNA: TGTGCCAGCAGCCTAGACAGAGCAACTAATGAAAAACTGTTTTTT; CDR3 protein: CASSLDRATNEKLFF
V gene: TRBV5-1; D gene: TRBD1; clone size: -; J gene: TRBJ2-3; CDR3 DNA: TGCGCCAGCAGCTTGGGCCAGGGGGGCACAGATACGCAGTATTTT; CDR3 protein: CASSLGQGGTDTQYF
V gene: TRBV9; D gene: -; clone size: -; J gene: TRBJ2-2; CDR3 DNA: TGTGCCAGCAGCCCCCAGTTGAACACCGGGGAGCTGTTTTTT; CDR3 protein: CASSPQLNTGELFF
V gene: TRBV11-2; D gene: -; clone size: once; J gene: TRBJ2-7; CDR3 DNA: TGTGCCAGCAGCCGGGAGCTCCTCTCCTACGAGCAGTACTTC; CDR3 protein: CASSRELLSYEQYF
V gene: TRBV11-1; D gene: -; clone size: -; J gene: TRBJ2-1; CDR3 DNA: TGTGCCAGCAGCTCGGACAGCTACAATGAGCAGTTCTTC; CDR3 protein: CASSSDSYNEQFF
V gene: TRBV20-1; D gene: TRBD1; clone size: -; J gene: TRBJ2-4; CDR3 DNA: TGCAGTGCTACTGACAGGGCTAGAAACATTCAGTACTTC; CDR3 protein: CSATDRARNIQYF
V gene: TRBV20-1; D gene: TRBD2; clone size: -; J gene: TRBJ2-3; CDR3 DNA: TGCAGTGCTAGTAAGCGAGGACTAGCGGGAGGAACAGATACGCAGTATTTT; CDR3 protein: CSASKRGLAGGTDTQYF
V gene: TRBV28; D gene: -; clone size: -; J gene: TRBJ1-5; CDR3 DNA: TGTGCCAGTCGGCTGGACGGGGGCAATCAGCCCCAGCATTTT; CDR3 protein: CASRLDGGNQPQHF
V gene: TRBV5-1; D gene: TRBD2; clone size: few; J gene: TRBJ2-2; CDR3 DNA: TGCGCCAGCAGCACGGGGGGAGCCTCCACCGGGGAGCTGTTTTTT; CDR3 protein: CASSTGGASTGELFF
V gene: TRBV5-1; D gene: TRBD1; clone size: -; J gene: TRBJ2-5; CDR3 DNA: TGCGCCAGCAGCTTAACAGGGGAAGAGACCCAGTACTTC; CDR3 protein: CASSLTGEETQYF
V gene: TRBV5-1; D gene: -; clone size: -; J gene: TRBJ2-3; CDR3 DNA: TGCGCCAGCAGCTTGGGACTGTCCCCTAGCACAGATACGCAGTATTTT; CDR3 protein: CASSLGLSPSTDTQYF
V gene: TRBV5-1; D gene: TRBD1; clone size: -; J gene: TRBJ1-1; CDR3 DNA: TGCGCCAGCAGCTTCGGGACAGGGGGTACGAACACTGAAGCTTTCTTT; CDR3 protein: CASSFGTGGTNTEAFF
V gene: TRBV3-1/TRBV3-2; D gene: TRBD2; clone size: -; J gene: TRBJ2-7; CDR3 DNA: TGTGCCAGTACTAACGGCGGGGGTCTAAAGGGCTCCTACGAGCAGTACTTC; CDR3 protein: CASTNGGGLKGSYEQYF
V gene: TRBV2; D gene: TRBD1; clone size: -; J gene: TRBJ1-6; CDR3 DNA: TGTGCCAGCAGTGAGGACAGGGTCCCTAATTCACCCCTCCACTTT; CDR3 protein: CASSEDRVPNSPLHF
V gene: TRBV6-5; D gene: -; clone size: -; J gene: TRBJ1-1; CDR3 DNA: TGTGCCAGCAGTTACTCGACCCAGGGAAACACTGAAGCTTTCTTT; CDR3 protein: CASSYSTQGNTEAFF
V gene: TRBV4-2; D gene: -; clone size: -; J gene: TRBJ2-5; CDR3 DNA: TGTGCCAGCAGCCAACCCAAGCAGGCCGAGACCCAGTACTTC; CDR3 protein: CASSQPKQAETQYF
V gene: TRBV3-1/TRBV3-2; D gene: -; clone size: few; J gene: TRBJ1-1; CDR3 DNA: TGTGCCAGCAGCCAGACACCGAACACTGAAGCTTTCTTT; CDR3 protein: CASSQTPNTEAFF